The 11 T cell receptor beta chains presented below share a single source sample, sequenced in a study of OX40 agonist ivuxolimab in advanced cancers. Method: immunoSEQ multiplex PCR; TCRdb's copy keeps in-frame clones and lacks some. The sample yields some 83,000 clones, about 86% seen once. The source material was CD4+ or CD8+ T cells sorted from blood, sampled in a trial of the OX40 agonist ivuxolimab. Receptors were obtained from an adult with an advanced solid tumor such as melanoma, head and neck, liver or kidney cancer.

This clone was detected only a few times. The chain has TRBV6-1 and TRBJ2-7, with 8 bases matching TRBD1. The length of the CDR3 is 12 residues. Losses at the gene ends were 1 base for V and 11 bases for J; bases not matched to a gene: 4. Germline-derived CDR1 and CDR2 are MNHNS and SASEGT. The CDR3 DNA reads as TGTGCCAGCAGTGAAGGGAGGACAGGGAAGTACTTC. It yields the protein CASSEGRTGKYF.

V gene TRBV18 combines with J gene TRBJ1-1; TRBD1 aligns across 8 bases. V was pared by 0 bases and J by 5 bases, with 11 bases of the junction left unmatched. The CDR3 runs 17 residues. Germline CDR1 is KGHSH and CDR2 is LQKENI. DNA for the CDR3: TGTGCCAGCTCACCACCGAGCGGAGGACAGGGCGGTACTGAAGCTTTCTTT. This sequence encodes CASSPPSGGQGGTEAFF. The variable domain in full, with the rest retrieved from reference TRBV18 and TRBJ1-1, is NAGVMQNPRHLVRRRGQEARLRCSPMKGHSHVYWYRQLPEEGLKFMVYLQKENIIDESGMPKERFSAEFPKEGPSILRIQQVVRGDSAAYFCASSPPSGGQGGTEAFFGQGTRLTVV.

V is TRBV29-1 and J is TRBJ2-1; D possibly matches TRBD1 or TRBD2 (5 bases each). The CDR3 totals 17 residues. The V end lost 2 bases, the J end lost 0 bases, and 17 bases lay between the germline ends. CDR1 and CDR2 (germline): SQVTM, ANQGSEA. CDR3 nucleotide sequence: TGCAGCGTTGAAACCCCGAGGGGCAGAAGCTCCTACAATGAGCAGTTCTTC. Protein sequence: CSVETPRGRSSYNEQFF.

This chain joins TRBV7-2 and TRBJ2-5; either TRBD1 or TRBD2 may supply D (5 bases each). Trimming took off 4 bases at V and 5 bases at J, with 23 bases between the two ends. The germline V gene encodes CDR1 SGHTA and CDR2 FQGNSA. This CDR3 spans 17 amino acids. The CDR3 coding sequence is TGTGCCAGCAGCTCTGGGCTCCCGGGGCAAGGCTGGGAGACCCAGTACTTC. It encodes CASSSGLPGQGWETQYF.

J is TRBJ2-5 and V is TRBV5-8; 7 positions agree with TRBD1. The CDR3 is 15 residues long. The germline V gene encodes CDR1 SGHTS and CDR2 YDEGEE. The V gene end was trimmed by 0 bases and the J gene end by 4 bases; junction bases not matched to a gene: 6. The CDR3 coding sequence is TGTGCCAGCAGCTTGGAAGGACAGGTTTTAGAGACCCAGTACTTC. The encoded protein is CASSLEGQVLETQYF.

The chain links TRBV7-2 to TRBJ2-7; TRBD2 agrees at 10 bases. This CDR3 is 15 amino acids long. V dropped 2 bases and J dropped 7; count of bases not matched to a gene: 8. The germline V gene has CDR1 SGHTA and CDR2 FQGNSA. CDR3 sequence reads: CASSLRASGSGEQYF. In DNA form, the CDR3 reads TGTGCCAGCAGCTTAAGGGCTAGCGGGAGCGGGGAGCAGTACTTC. The variable domain in full, with the rest retrieved from reference TRBV7-2 and TRBJ2-7, is GAGVSQSPSNKVTEKGKDVELRCDPISGHTALYWYRQSLGQGLEFLIYFQGNSAPDKSGLPSDRFSAERTGGSVSTLTIQRTQQEDSAVYLCASSLRASGSGEQYFGPGTRLTVT.

The chain joins TRBV7-9 to TRBJ2-6, with D tentatively TRBD2 (6 bases). Germline loops: CDR1 SEHNR, CDR2 FQNEAQ (reference sequence). Trimming stripped 3 bases from V and 2 bases from J, with 17 bases between. This CDR3 comprises 18 residues. For the CDR3, the DNA is TGTGCCAGCAGCTTTAGGGGCGGGGCAGGGCCTGGGGCCAACGTCCTGACTTTC. This sequence encodes CASSFRGGAGPGANVLTF.

CDR3 sequence (DNA): TGTGCCAGCTCACCGGAGGCGACAGGAGTTTTTAGCAATCAGCCCCAGCATTTT. It translates to CASSPEATGVFSNQPQHF. The V gene is TRBV18, the J gene TRBJ1-5; TRBD1 might be the D (6 bases). In germline, CDR1 is KGHSH, CDR2 LQKENI. CDR3 length: 18 amino acids. Trimming left V 3 bases short and J 0 bases short, with 18 bases between.

The J gene is TRBJ1-1, the V gene TRBV9, with TRBD1 matching over 7 bases. In germline, CDR1 is SGDLS, CDR2 YYNGEE. The CDR3 is 16 amino acids. Germline trimming cut 4 bases from V and 0 bases from J; bases unmatched to any gene: 9. DNA for the CDR3: TGTGCCAGCAGCCCGCGGACAGGAGCGATGAACACTGAAGCTTTCTTT. Amino acids: CASSPRTGAMNTEAFF. Combining the CDR3 with reference TRBV9 and TRBJ1-1 gives the whole variable domain DSGVTQTPKHLITATGQRVTLRCSPRSGDLSVYWYQQSLDQGLQFLIQYYNGEERAKGNILERFSAQQFPDLHSELNLSSLELGDSALYFCASSPRTGAMNTEAFFGQGTRLTVV.

The chain combines TRBV6-6 with TRBJ2-1, with D hard to call. Germline CDR1 is MNHNY and CDR2 is SVGAGI (reference sequence). The CDR3 runs 12 residues. The V and J ends lost 4 bases and 3 bases respectively, with 4 bases between them. The CDR3 loop is CASSSIYNEQFF. In DNA form, the CDR3 reads TGTGCCAGCAGTTCCATCTACAATGAGCAGTTCTTC.

This clone was counted a single time. V and J are TRBV30 and TRBJ2-7; 7 bases line up with TRBD1. The CDR3 covers 14 residues. The trim removed 4 bases at V and 3 bases at J, leaving 9 bases unmatched. Looked up from germline, CDR1 is GTSNPN and CDR2 is SVGIG (reference sequence). CDR3 sequence reads: CAWTPLTGFYEQYF. DNA of the CDR3: TGTGCCTGGACCCCTTTGACAGGGTTCTACGAGCAGTACTTC.